This T cell receptor (beta chain) was sequenced for a study of T cell responses to AZD1222 COVID-19 vaccine. Clones were sequenced by immunoSEQ multiplex PCR, and TCRdb holds only the in-frame ones, with some missing. The sample consists of about 190,000 clones, 87% of them appearing once. General study points: Sampling that yielded the repertoires occurred only after the peak T cell response. Seropositive at baseline were only six AZD1222 recipients. Most donors were white British, females outnumbered males, and clonal diversity was possibly underestimated.

V was clipped by 4 bases and J by 2 bases; unmatched bases: 6. The CDR3 spans 16 residues. Germline values: CDR1 LGHNA, CDR2 YSLEER. This clone appeared once. The antigen remains undetermined. The TCR comes from an adult in good health. This specimen consisted of peripheral blood, obtained on day 0 of MenACWY control vaccination. The chain links TRBV4-3 to TRBJ1-4; TRBD1 aligns across 8 bases. The CDR3 here is CASSPGQGATNEKLFF. The CDR3 region has the DNA TGCGCCAGCAGCCCCGGGCAGGGGGCTACTAATGAAAAACTGTTTTTT.